This is a list of T cell receptor beta chains from one sample in a study of shared clonotypes between healthy human individuals. The repertoire was sequenced with immunoSEQ multiplex PCR; TCRdb's copy has only in-frame clones and lacks some. The sample comprises some 490,000 clones, roughly 80% of which are singletons, and 12% rests with the top ten. Sequencing was done on a sample of PBMCs. These receptors all come from a woman in her 40s in good health. Some clones in this sample may be carry-over from other donors' samples. CDR3s include the opening cysteine and the closing phenylalanine or tryptophan. A D gene is named only where the DNA matches it firmly. The size entry is marked missing in some rows and otherwise reads once, few, many or a size class.

J: TRBJ2-2; V: TRBV27; length: 14; D: -; size: -; DNA: TGTGCCAGCAGTTCAACCGGGCCCGCCGGGGAGCTGTTTTTT; CDR3: CASSSTGPAGELFF
J: TRBJ2-1; V: TRBV7-2; length: 16; D: -; size: once; DNA: TGTGCCAGCAGCCCCTATGAAGTAGGCAGGAGCAATGAGCAGTTCTTC; CDR3: CASSPYEVGRSNEQFF
J: TRBJ2-2; V: TRBV19; length: 16; D: -; size: -; DNA: TGTGCCAGTACCCCCCCGAGGCCCCTGTGGCCCGGGGAGCTGTTTTTT; CDR3: CASTPPRPLWPGELFF
J: TRBJ2-4; V: TRBV9; length: 13; D: TRBD1; size: -; DNA: TGTGCCAGCAGCGGCGGACAGGGAAACATTCAGTACTTC; CDR3: CASSGGQGNIQYF
J: TRBJ2-1; V: TRBV5-1; length: 16; D: TRBD2; size: -; DNA: TGCGCCAGCAGCATCCTTAGCGGGAGGCCCTACAATGAGCAGTTCTTC; CDR3: CASSILSGRPYNEQFF
J: TRBJ2-1; V: TRBV5-1; length: 14; D: TRBD2; size: -; DNA: TGCGCCAGCAGCTTGGGCGGGAGTAACAATGAGCAGTTCTTC; CDR3: CASSLGGSNNEQFF
J: TRBJ2-2; V: TRBV5-6; length: 16; D: -; size: -; DNA: TGTGCCAGCAGCTTGTTTACGGTCGGGAACACCGGGGAGCTGTTTTTT; CDR3: CASSLFTVGNTGELFF
J: TRBJ1-5; V: TRBV19; length: 15; D: TRBD1; size: -; DNA: TGTGCCAGTAGTATGAGACAGGGCCTCAATCAGCCCCAGCATTTT; CDR3: CASSMRQGLNQPQHF
J: TRBJ1-3; V: TRBV18; length: 14; D: -; size: -; DNA: TGTGCCAGCTCACCTAGGCTCTCTGGAAACACCATATATTTT; CDR3: CASSPRLSGNTIYF
J: TRBJ2-7; V: TRBV19; length: 13; D: TRBD1; size: -; DNA: TGTGCCAGTAGTAGGACAGGGCCGGGCGAGCAGTACTTC; CDR3: CASSRTGPGEQYF
J: TRBJ2-7; V: TRBV28; length: 14; D: TRBD1; size: -; DNA: TGTGCCAGCAGTTTATTACAGGGGAACTACGAGCAGTACTTC; CDR3: CASSLLQGNYEQYF
J: TRBJ2-1; V: TRBV7-3; length: 17; D: TRBD2; size: -; DNA: TGTGCCAGCAGCTTAGGTTGGGGGACTAGCGGGACGGATGAGCAGTTCTTC; CDR3: CASSLGWGTSGTDEQFF
J: TRBJ2-2; V: TRBV11-3; length: 12; D: -; size: -; DNA: TGTGCCAGCAGACCAGGGACCGGGGAGCTGTTTTTT; CDR3: CASRPGTGELFF
J: TRBJ2-3; V: TRBV6-8; length: 19; D: TRBD2; size: once; DNA: TGTGCCAGCCGAGTCAGCGGGATTCAATCTGCGTCGGGCACAGATACGCAGTATTTT; CDR3: CASRVSGIQSASGTDTQYF
J: TRBJ2-4; V: TRBV6-1; length: 17; D: TRBD2; size: -; DNA: TGTGCCAGCAGTGAAGCGCTTAGCGGGAGTTCCAAAAACATTCAGTACTTC; CDR3: CASSEALSGSSKNIQYF
J: TRBJ2-3; V: TRBV30; length: 12; D: TRBD2; size: -; DNA: TGTGCCTGGACTAGCGGGGCAGATACGCAGTATTTT; CDR3: CAWTSGADTQYF
J: TRBJ2-3; V: TRBV28; length: 13; D: TRBD2; size: -; DNA: TGTGCCAGCCGAGCGGGAGGCCGGGGTACGCAGTATTTT; CDR3: CASRAGGRGTQYF
J: TRBJ2-1; V: TRBV7-2; length: 13; D: -; size: -; DNA: TGTGCCAGCAGCCAGGGACCCGAAAATGAGCAGTTCTTC; CDR3: CASSQGPENEQFF
J: TRBJ2-3; V: TRBV11-2; length: 15; D: TRBD2; size: -; DNA: TGTGCCAGCAGCTTCTCAGCGGGACCCACAGATACGCAGTATTTT; CDR3: CASSFSAGPTDTQYF
J: TRBJ2-3; V: TRBV29-1; length: 13; D: -; size: -; DNA: TGCAGCGTTGTGCAGGGAAGCACAGATACGCAGTATTTT; CDR3: CSVVQGSTDTQYF
J: TRBJ2-1; V: TRBV19; length: 15; D: TRBD2; size: -; DNA: TGTGCCACCAGGCTAGCGGGGGACTCCTACAATGAGCAGTTCTTC; CDR3: CATRLAGDSYNEQFF
J: TRBJ1-5; V: TRBV27; length: 12; D: -; size: -; DNA: TGTGCCAGCAGTTTTAGCAATCAGCCCCAGCATTTT; CDR3: CASSFSNQPQHF
J: TRBJ2-7; V: TRBV19; length: 14; D: -; size: -; DNA: TGTGCCAGTAGTATCAGGGACGTATCCTACGAGCAGTACTTC; CDR3: CASSIRDVSYEQYF
J: TRBJ2-3; V: TRBV15; length: 16; D: TRBD2; size: -; DNA: TGTGCCACCAGCAGAGGTGTGGCCGGGGGGGAAGATACGCAGTATTTT; CDR3: CATSRGVAGGEDTQYF
J: TRBJ2-7; V: TRBV30; length: 13; D: -; size: -; DNA: TGTGCCTGGAGTGTAGGGCTAGCCTACGAGCAGTACTTC; CDR3: CAWSVGLAYEQYF